A selection of T cell receptor beta chains follows, all from one sample in a study of blood T cell repertoires in COVID-19. Some clones are missing from TCRdb's copy, which holds only in-frame ones; the method was immunoSEQ multiplex PCR. The sample lists approximately 250,000 clones, around 88% occurring once. Material: peripheral blood. Source of these receptors: a woman aged 80 or older with COVID-19, enrolled during active disease. CDR3s include the opening cysteine and the closing phenylalanine or tryptophan. The order of the fields is V gene, J gene, CDR3 protein.

>TRBV12-2|TRBJ2-4
CASRLAQLEVYIQYF
>TRBV19|TRBJ1-2
CASSSQQGIGYGYTF
>TRBV28|TRBJ1-2
CASLTGLKNYGYTF
>TRBV10-3|TRBJ1-4
CAISQGSGGNEKLFF
>TRBV9|TRBJ1-4
CASSVGRGRANEKLFF
>TRBV7-2|TRBJ1-3
CASSLRETGNTIYF
>TRBV11-2|TRBJ2-3
CASSFTRGRDTQYF
>TRBV28|TRBJ1-2
CASSQQGAGGYTF
>TRBV7-6|TRBJ1-1
CASSFTGEMNTEAFF
>TRBV5-8|TRBJ1-2
CASSVSITDGYTF
>TRBV9|TRBJ1-5
CASSLGTGGSNQPQHF
>TRBV5-1|TRBJ2-5
CASSPITPRGDGETQYF
>TRBV2|TRBJ1-3
CASSGQASGNTIYF
>TRBV5-4|TRBJ2-7
CASSIASGGALYEQYF
>TRBV5-1|TRBJ2-2
CASSGDRVNTGELFF
>TRBV7-3|TRBJ2-7
CASSPSAGTYEQYF
>TRBV4-2|TRBJ2-1
CASSQDIGTISNEQFF
>TRBV7-2|TRBJ1-1
CASSFPFPEQIEAFF
>TRBV5-1|TRBJ2-2
CASSSGDKGTGELFF
>TRBV12-3/TRBV12-4|TRBJ1-3
CASTMASGNTIYF
>TRBV4-3|TRBJ1-6
CASSLSGQGDSGSPLHF
>TRBV6-1|TRBJ1-1
CASSERQGTAFF
>TRBV4-1|TRBJ2-1
CASSQRTGGLPSNEQFF
>TRBV19|TRBJ1-5
CASSPRTAGQPQHF
>TRBV30|TRBJ1-4
CAWDTGSPNEKLFF
>TRBV7-2|TRBJ2-3
CASSAGLAVPTDTQYF
>TRBV6-5|TRBJ2-7
CASSYVGDRYYEQYF
>TRBV18|TRBJ1-1
CASSTVDSPNTEAFF
>TRBV29-1|TRBJ1-5
CSVVAGASNQPQHF
>TRBV2|TRBJ1-6
CASPPQQGNVSYNSPLHF
>TRBV3-1/TRBV3-2|TRBJ1-3
CASSQTPHRISGNTIYF
>TRBV28|TRBJ1-2
CASRYSDNRDYGYTF
>TRBV30|TRBJ1-1
CAWRNKPGQTAEAFF
>TRBV24-1|TRBJ2-1
CATSDLEEDEQFF
>TRBV3-1/TRBV3-2|TRBJ1-1
CASSQAIGVNTEAFF
>TRBV10-3|TRBJ2-7
CAIASGGNPGEQYF
>TRBV3-1/TRBV3-2|TRBJ2-2
CASSQDRGQRDTGELFF
>TRBV19|TRBJ1-2
CASGTAYGYTF
>TRBV28|TRBJ1-2
CASSSSFEVVGGGYTF
>TRBV28|TRBJ1-5
CASSPWGGEGQPQHF
>TRBV21-1|TRBJ1-1
CASSSRGGLDTEAFF
>TRBV5-1|TRBJ2-1
CASSVVLSGNEQFF
>TRBV6-5|TRBJ2-6
CASRSQGAGANVLTF
>TRBV2|TRBJ1-2
CASSEGYGYTF
>TRBV15|TRBJ2-1
CAQPPRPPYNEQFF